Below, 26 T cell receptor beta chains from the same sample are listed, as sequenced in a study of OX40 agonist ivuxolimab in advanced cancers. Clones were read by immunoSEQ multiplex PCR, and TCRdb kept only the in-frame ones, dropping some. The sample has around 95,000 clones; about 88% are singletons. Material: CD4+ or CD8+ T cells sorted from blood, obtained in a trial of the OX40 agonist ivuxolimab. The receptors were gathered from an adult with an advanced solid tumor such as melanoma, head and neck, liver or kidney cancer.

V is TRBV25-1 and J is TRBJ2-5; D gene unclear. This CDR3 is built from 11 residues. Per germline, CDR1 MGHDK and CDR2 SYGVNS. V was trimmed by 1 base and J by 6 bases, leaving 3 bases between them. CDR3 nucleotides: TGTGCCAGCAGTGAATTTCAGACCCAGTACTTC. It specifies CASSEFQTQYF.

The chain recombines TRBV5-1 with TRBJ2-5; 7 nucleotides align to TRBD1. The DNA end favors TRBJ2-7, so the J call may be wrong. The germline V gene has CDR1 SGHRS and CDR2 YFSETQ. The CDR3 runs 14 residues. The CDR3 DNA is TGCGCCAGCAGCTTGACAGGGGCCCACTACGAGCAGTACTTC. It is translated as CASSLTGAHYEQYF.

The chain combines TRBV5-4 with TRBJ2-3, with 8 positions matching TRBD2. V lost 4 bases, J lost 2 bases, and 6 bases stayed unmatched. Germline values: CDR1 SGHNT, CDR2 YYREEE (reference sequence). The CDR3 is 15 residues long. The CDR3 region is CASSERGSPTDTQYF. The CDR3 DNA reads as TGTGCCAGCAGCGAGCGGGGGTCCCCCACAGATACGCAGTATTTT.

The rearrangement uses TRBV19 and TRBJ2-5, with D unclear. V dropped 3 bases and J dropped 7 bases, with 15 bases sitting between them. This CDR3 region has 14 residues. The germline CDR1 and CDR2 sequences are LNHDA and SQIVND (reference sequence). This CDR3 reads CASSMQSTRGTQYF. CDR3 DNA sequence: TGTGCCAGTAGTATGCAAAGTACCCGAGGGACCCAGTACTTC.

V and J are TRBV30 and TRBJ1-3; no definite D call. Germline CDR1 reads GTSNPN; CDR2 reads SVGIG (reference sequence). The V and J ends lost 2 bases and 0 bases respectively, with 5 bases between them. CDR3 size: 13 residues. CDR3 sequence reads: CAWSRRSGNTIYF. DNA of the CDR3: TGTGCCTGGAGTAGGCGCTCTGGAAACACCATATATTTT.

CDR3 in DNA: TGTGCCATCAGGGGAGACAGGGTGGAAGGCTACACCTTC. Its translation is CAIRGDRVEGYTF. This chain uses TRBV10-3 with TRBJ1-2, with 7 bases that match TRBD1. CDR3 length equals 13 residues. V was pared by 6 bases and J by 8 bases, with 9 bases of the junction left unmatched. Looked up from germline, CDR1 is ENHRY and CDR2 is SYGVKD.

The chain is built from TRBV5-4 and TRBJ2-7, with 16 positions matching TRBD2. With V trimmed by 1 base and J by 6 bases, 7 bases remained unmatched. The V gene's germline CDR1 is SGHNT and CDR2 YYREEE (reference sequence). The CDR3 has 17 residues. CDR3 residues: CASSLPGLAGGLGEQYF. In DNA, the CDR3 is TGTGCCAGCAGCTTGCCGGGACTAGCGGGAGGGTTAGGCGAGCAGTACTTC.

V is TRBV5-1 and J is TRBJ1-2; no firm D call. Germline CDR1 is SGHRS and CDR2 is YFSETQ. The CDR3 is made up of 13 amino acids. V was cut by 6 bases and J by 8 bases, with 17 bases left in between. CDR3 sequence: CASNEGSAGGYTF. The CDR3 nucleotides read TGCGCCAGCAACGAAGGTTCAGCGGGCGGCTACACCTTC.

The V and J genes are TRBV11-2 and TRBJ2-1, with TRBD2 identical over 9 bases. Germline CDR1 is SGHAT and CDR2 is FQNNGV. V lost 0 bases to trimming and J lost 6 bases; unmatched junction nucleotides: 6. The CDR3 sequence is 16 residues long. The DNA for the CDR3 is TGTGCCAGCAGCTTAGATTTAACTAGCGGGCTCAATGAGCAGTTCTTC. Translation: CASSLDLTSGLNEQFF.

The rearrangement links TRBV25-1 to TRBJ2-1; 11 bases line up with TRBD2. Germline lookup yields CDR1 MGHDK and CDR2 SYGVNS. The CDR3 is made up of 15 amino acids. J lost 9 bases, V lost 3 bases, and 7 bases had no gene match. CDR3 bases: TGTGCCAGCAGTGACAATAGCGGGAGGGCCGGTGAGCAGTTCTTC. Encoded protein: CASSDNSGRAGEQFF. The variable domain in full, completed from reference TRBV25-1 and TRBJ2-1, reads EADIYQTPRYLVIGTGKKITLECSQTMGHDKMYWYQQDPGMELHLIHYSYGVNSTEKGDLSSESTVSRIRTEHFPLTLESARPSHTSQYLCASSDNSGRAGEQFFGPGTRLTVL.

Remarks on this clone: Other DNA sequences in the same sample also yield this CDR3. The chain links TRBV19 to TRBJ1-3; TRBD1 aligns across 10 bases. The J segment lost 2 bases and the V segment lost 3 bases, leaving 1 base of the junction unmatched. The germline V gene encodes CDR1 LNHDA and CDR2 SQIVND (reference sequence). CDR3 size: 15 residues. The DNA for the CDR3 is TGTGCCAGTAGTATTGGGACAGGGGCTGGAAACACCATATATTTT. This translates into CASSIGTGAGNTIYF.

The chain employs TRBV30 and TRBJ2-5; D may match TRBD1 or TRBD2 (5 bases each). The ends were cut back, 2 bases at V and 5 bases at J, with 9 bases in the middle. The CDR3 covers 12 residues. In germline, CDR1 is GTSNPN, CDR2 SVGIG (reference sequence). The CDR3: CAWSQGRETQYF. The CDR3 DNA follows: TGTGCCTGGAGTCAGGGACGGGAGACCCAGTACTTC.

The chain links TRBV19 to TRBJ2-2; 16 bases are a match to TRBD2. The CDR3 contains 20 residues. The V and J ends lost 2 bases and 3 bases, in that order; junction bases with no gene match: 9. The germline CDR1 and CDR2 sequences are LNHDA and SQIVND (reference sequence). In DNA form, the CDR3 reads TGTGCCAGTAGTATATCAGGGACTAGCGGGGGGGCCGGCTACACCGGGGAGCTGTTTTTT. Its protein product is CASSISGTSGGAGYTGELFF.

This clone was observed a single time. V usage is TRBV19 and J usage is TRBJ1-5, with D possibly matching TRBD1 (5 bases). With 6 bases removed from V and 4 bases from J, the gap between germline ends came to 13 bases. Germline lookup yields CDR1 LNHDA and CDR2 SQIVND (reference sequence). The CDR3 has 14 residues. The CDR3 sequence is CASRGGTRNQPQHF. CDR3 DNA sequence: TGTGCCAGTAGGGGCGGGACTCGAAATCAGCCCCAGCATTTT.

The rearrangement links TRBV5-5 to TRBJ2-7, with unresolved D. The CDR3 has 12 residues. Per the germline V gene, CDR1 is SGHKS and CDR2 is YYEKEE (reference sequence). The V gene lost 0 bases and the J gene lost 3 bases, with 4 bases spanning the gap. Here the CDR3 reads CASSLASYEQYF. The CDR3 DNA follows: TGTGCCAGCAGCTTGGCCAGCTACGAGCAGTACTTC.

In this sample, this clone turned up a few times. This rearrangement joins TRBV30 to TRBJ1-2; D gene ambiguous. Trimming pared 4 bases from V and 4 bases from J, leaving 16 bases between. Germline values: CDR1 GTSNPN, CDR2 SVGIG (reference sequence). The CDR3 has 14 amino acids. In nucleotides, the CDR3 is TGTGCCTGGAACAAAAGGATGAGGCGCTATGGCTACACCTTC. The encoded protein is CAWNKRMRRYGYTF.

The CDR3 sequence is CAWGEGSGSADTQYF. The CDR3 DNA sequence: TGTGCCTGGGGAGAAGGGAGCGGGAGCGCAGATACGCAGTATTTT. The chain recombines TRBV30 with TRBJ2-3; 8 nucleotides agree with TRBD2. V shed 5 bases, J shed 4 bases, and the junction held 11 bases outside the gene matches. This CDR3 spans 15 amino acids. The germline gives CDR1 GTSNPN, CDR2 SVGIG (reference sequence).

The chain links TRBV30 to TRBJ2-1, with 9 bases aligning to TRBD1. Germline V gene sequence: CDR1 GTSNPN, CDR2 SVGIG (reference sequence). The CDR3 spans 19 residues. J was trimmed by 0 bases and V by 2 bases; bases with no gene match: 14. The CDR3 loop reads CAWSFGTGTTKSSYNEQFF. The CDR3 DNA reads as TGTGCCTGGAGTTTTGGGACAGGGACGACTAAAAGCTCCTACAATGAGCAGTTCTTC.

The chain links TRBV9 to TRBJ2-2; 8 bases agree with TRBD2. The V and J ends lost 4 bases and 1 base, in that order; junction bases with no gene match: 6. Germline-derived CDR1 and CDR2 are SGDLS and YYNGEE. The CDR3 is 16 residues long. The DNA for the CDR3 is TGTGCCAGCAGCTTTCTCGCGGGGGGGAACACCGGGGAGCTGTTTTTT. Translated: CASSFLAGGNTGELFF.

This clone was picked up one time. The chain links TRBV6-1 to TRBJ1-5; possibly TRBD1 for D (5 bases). The CDR3 is made up of 15 amino acids. Trimming stripped 6 bases from V and 6 bases from J, with 18 bases between. CDR1 is MNHNS, CDR2 SASEGT, per germline. CDR3 DNA: TGTGCCAGCAGGCTAACGGGCAGGGTGGGTCAGCCCCAGCATTTT. The encoded protein is CASRLTGRVGQPQHF.

As concerns this clone: Other DNA sequences in the sample encode the same CDR3. This chain connects TRBV29-1 to TRBJ1-5, with TRBD1 matching 10 bases. V lost 4 bases, J lost 2 bases, and 2 bases stayed unmatched. The germline gives CDR1 SQVTM, CDR2 ANQGSEA. This CDR3 region has 14 residues. CDR3 loop: CSVAGTGGNQPQHF. CDR3 nucleotide sequence: TGCAGCGTTGCTGGGACAGGGGGCAATCAGCCCCAGCATTTT.

The chain recombines TRBV27 with TRBJ2-5; 7 bases agree with TRBD2. The length of the CDR3 is 17 residues. Germline CDR1 MNHEY, CDR2 SMNVEV (reference sequence). J lost 4 bases, V lost 5 bases, and 16 bases had no gene match. CDR3 protein: CASSTPRGGSSRETQYF. Here the CDR3 DNA reads TGTGCCAGCAGTACCCCCCGGGGCGGGAGCAGCAGAGAGACCCAGTACTTC.

V usage is TRBV6-1 and J usage is TRBJ2-7; D call uncertain. The germline CDR1 and CDR2 sequences are MNHNS and SASEGT. V was shortened by 4 bases and J by 6 bases, with 13 bases between the two germline ends. This CDR3 spans 13 amino acids. CDR3 protein: CASSVSGGGEQYF. The CDR3 DNA sequence: TGTGCCAGCAGTGTTTCGGGTGGTGGCGAGCAGTACTTC.

This chain uses TRBV5-4 with TRBJ2-7; D is unclear. The length of the CDR3 is 13 residues. The V end lost 2 bases, the J end lost 3 bases, and 9 bases lay between the germline ends. Looked up from germline, CDR1 is SGHNT and CDR2 is YYREEE (reference sequence). The CDR3 is CASSLPGFYEQYF. The CDR3 region has the DNA TGTGCCAGCAGCTTACCTGGATTCTACGAGCAGTACTTC.

The rearrangement links TRBV2 to TRBJ2-2; the D call may be TRBD1 or TRBD2 (7 bases each). This CDR3 contains 14 residues. The germline V and J ends were trimmed by 6 bases and 5 bases, with 13 bases remaining between them. Per germline, CDR1 SNHLY and CDR2 FYNNEI. CDR3 bases: TGTGCCAGCAGGGGCAGGGGGGGGACCGGGGAGCTGTTTTTT. Its translation: CASRGRGGTGELFF.

The chain links TRBV5-1 to TRBJ1-2; 9 bases map to TRBD1. This CDR3 is built from 14 residues. The V segment lost 4 bases and the J segment 4 bases; nucleotides outside the gene matches: 5. Germline CDR1 is SGHRS and CDR2 is YFSETQ. The CDR3 coding sequence is TGCGCCAGCAGCACGGGGACAGGGTCCTATGGCTACACCTTC. This codes for CASSTGTGSYGYTF.